Each of the 26 T cell receptor beta chains below was sequenced from the same sample in a study of CD8+CD57+ T cells in acquired aplastic anemia. Flow cytometry had shown expanded CD8+CD57+ cells in the patients chosen for sequencing. Genomic DNA constituted the template upon which TCR beta VDJ and CDR3 profiling was performed. Using its own MiXCR run on the reads, TCRdb lists one record per CDR3 protein. The data hold about 98,000 distinct CDR3 sequences, with roughly two thirds observed a single time. Sequenced: sorted CD4+, CD8+, or CD8+CD57+ T cells (not recorded which) from PBMCs. The receptor set was obtained from a human donor with aplastic anemia.

The table lists this clonotype with many counts. V and J are TRBV4-1 and TRBJ2-7; perhaps TRBD1 as D (5 bases). There are 14 residues in the CDR3. Germline V gene sequence: CDR1 MGHRA, CDR2 YSYEKL. V lost 1 base and J lost 0, with 7 bases in between. The CDR3 region is CASSQGQSSYEQYF. Here the CDR3 DNA reads TGCGCCAGCAGCCAAGGACAGAGCTCCTACGAGCAGTACTTC.

The rearrangement uses TRBV20-1 and TRBJ2-3; TRBD2 matches at 11 bases. The V gene end was trimmed by 1 base and the J gene end by 2 bases; junction bases not matched to a gene: 2. The CDR3 is 15 amino acids. Germline CDR1 and CDR2: DFQATT and SNEGSKA (reference sequence). The CDR3 nucleotides read TGCAGTGCTAGAGTGGGACTAGCGGACACAGATACGCAGTATTTT. This sequence encodes CSARVGLADTDTQYF.

This clonotype came up once. The V call is TRBV19, the J call TRBJ1-1, with D possibly matching TRBD1 (5 bases). Germline V lookup: CDR1 LNHDA, CDR2 SQIVND (reference sequence). The length of the CDR3 is 13 residues. Trimming took off 6 bases at V and 6 bases at J, with 14 bases between the two ends. In nucleotides, the CDR3 is TGTGCCAGTAGCCCGGGGGGGTACGCTGAAGCTTTCTTT. It specifies CASSPGGYAEAFF.

This clonotype is a singleton in its sample. V gene TRBV19 combines with J gene TRBJ2-7, with D possibly TRBD2 on 6 matching bases. The CDR3 has 16 residues. The ends were cut back, 4 bases at V and 0 bases at J, with 16 bases in the middle. Germline assignment: CDR1 LNHDA and CDR2 SQIVND (reference sequence). The CDR3: CASSTPRQTSSYEQYF. The CDR3 DNA reads as TGTGCCAGTAGTACACCGAGACAGACTAGCTCCTACGAGCAGTACTTC. The full variable domain, completed using reference TRBV19 and TRBJ2-7, is DGGITQSPKYLFRKEGQNVTLSCEQNLNHDAMYWYRQDPGQGLRLIYYSQIVNDFQKGDIAEGYSVSREKKESFPLTVTSAQKNPTAFYLCASSTPRQTSSYEQYFGPGTRLTVT.

The V and J genes are TRBV24-1 and TRBJ2-7, with D uncertain. Germline lookup yields CDR1 KGHDR and CDR2 SFDVKD. CDR3 length equals 11 residues. Trimming pared 4 bases from V and 3 bases from J, leaving 3 bases between. The CDR3 DNA reads TGTGCCACCAGTGACTTCTACGAGCAGTACTTC. Its protein product is CATSDFYEQYF.

This clonotype turned up a few times. The chain uses TRBV19 and TRBJ2-5; 9 nucleotides agree with TRBD1. Germline V CDR1 and CDR2: LNHDA, SQIVND (reference sequence). This CDR3 is 14 amino acids long. J gave up 3 bases and V 3 bases, and 2 bases lay outside the gene matches. CDR3 coding DNA: TGTGCCAGTAGTATTGGGACAGGGAAAGAGACCCAGTACTTC. Protein sequence: CASSIGTGKETQYF.

The J gene is TRBJ2-1, the V gene TRBV7-2; D call uncertain. The CDR3 contains 12 residues. V was cut by 4 bases and J by 9 bases, with 10 bases left in between. In germline, CDR1 is SGHTA, CDR2 FQGNSA. Here the CDR3 reads CASSSRLTEQFF. DNA of the CDR3: TGTGCCAGCAGCTCAAGACTTACTGAGCAGTTCTTC. The variable domain in full, completed from reference TRBV7-2 and TRBJ2-1, reads GAGVSQSPSNKVTEKGKDVELRCDPISGHTALYWYRQSLGQGLEFLIYFQGNSAPDKSGLPSDRFSAERTGGSVSTLTIQRTQQEDSAVYLCASSSRLTEQFFGPGTRLTVL.

V gene TRBV11-2 combines with J gene TRBJ2-3, with D unresolved. Germline V gene lookup returns CDR1 SGHAT and CDR2 FQNNGV. V was clipped by 3 bases and J by 2 bases, with 12 bases between them. The CDR3 is 15 residues long. The CDR3 DNA reads as TGTGCCAGCAGCTTCCGGGCAGGCTACACAGATACGCAGTATTTT. Residues: CASSFRAGYTDTQYF.

The chain has TRBV15 and TRBJ1-3; unclear D gene. Trimming took 5 bases from V and 0 from J, leaving 11 bases between them. CDR3 length: 15 residues. Germline V CDR1 and CDR2: LNHNV, YYDKDF (reference sequence). CDR3 sequence: CATSVQLFSGNTIYF. The CDR3 DNA reads as TGTGCCACCAGCGTCCAATTGTTCTCTGGAAACACCATATATTTT.

This clonotype was recorded a few times. The CDR3 coding sequence is TGCAGTGCTAGACAATACGGGACCCTTGAAGCTTTCTTT. Protein: CSARQYGTLEAFF. The chain combines TRBV20-1 with TRBJ1-1, with D possibly being TRBD1 (5 bases). Trimming took 2 bases from V and 7 from J, leaving 14 bases between them. This CDR3 is 13 amino acids long. Germline V CDR1 and CDR2: DFQATT, SNEGSKA (reference sequence).

This rearrangement joins TRBV4-3 to TRBJ1-6; D call uncertain. V was cut by 0 bases and J by 7 bases, with 13 bases left in between. Per the germline V gene, CDR1 is LGHNA and CDR2 is YSLEER. The CDR3 sequence is 16 residues long. Written as DNA, the CDR3 is TGCGCCAGCAGCCAAGATTTTGGAGGGAAGAATTCACCCCTCCACTTT. Translating gives CASSQDFGGKNSPLHF.

This chain links TRBV20-1 with TRBJ2-3; 7 nucleotides match TRBD2. CDR3 size: 13 residues. J gave up 0 bases and V 7 bases, and 4 bases lay outside the gene matches. CDR1 is DFQATT, CDR2 SNEGSKA, per germline (reference sequence). The CDR3, as DNA: TGCAGTGTTGGAGCGGGGAGCACAGATACGCAGTATTTT. This sequence encodes CSVGAGSTDTQYF.

The chain employs TRBV20-1 and TRBJ2-4; TRBD2 aligns across 13 bases. Unmatched junction bases numbered 5, after V lost 3 bases and J lost 0 bases. CDR3 length: 17 residues. CDR1 and CDR2 (germline): DFQATT, SNEGSKA (reference sequence). CDR3 DNA sequence: TGCAGTGCTAGGAAAAGGACTAGCGGGGGAGCCAAAAACATTCAGTACTTC. As protein: CSARKRTSGGAKNIQYF.

The chain employs TRBV20-1 and TRBJ2-5, with TRBD2 matching 7 bases. The J call is in doubt because the DNA end fits TRBJ2-7 better. The CDR3 totals 14 residues. The germline V gene has CDR1 DFQATT and CDR2 SNEGSKA (reference sequence). CDR3 in amino acids: CSARQREVPPEQYF. DNA of the CDR3: TGCAGTGCTAGGCAACGGGAGGTCCCCCCCGAGCAGTACTTC.

The rearrangement uses TRBV20-1 and TRBJ1-2, with 7 bases lining up with TRBD1. The CDR3 length is 16 residues. V shed 3 bases, J shed 4 bases, and the junction held 14 bases outside the gene matches. Germline V gene data show CDR1 as DFQATT and CDR2 as SNEGSKA (reference sequence). The CDR3 region is CSARGKDRRISYGYTF. CDR3 DNA: TGCAGTGCTAGGGGGAAGGACAGGCGGATTAGCTATGGCTACACCTTC.

This chain uses TRBV29-1 with TRBJ1-1; D is ambiguous. Trimming cost V 1 base and J 4 bases, with 7 bases left between them. CDR1 is SQVTM, CDR2 ANQGSEA, per germline. The CDR3 is made up of 12 amino acids. DNA of the CDR3: TGCAGCGTTGAAGTGGGAGGCACTGAAGCTTTCTTT. Its protein product is CSVEVGGTEAFF.

The rearrangement uses TRBV5-1 and TRBJ2-5; D is unresolved. Trimming cost V 7 bases and J 2 bases, with 15 bases left between them. The CDR3 has 14 amino acids. CDR1 is SGHRS and CDR2 is YFSETQ in the germline V gene. The CDR3 DNA reads as TGCGCCAGCCAAGGAAATACTAATCAAGAGACCCAGTACTTC. It specifies CASQGNTNQETQYF.

This clonotype was detected a few times. Here the CDR3 DNA reads TGTGCCACCAGCAGAGACCAAGGGACGAACACTGAAGCTTTCTTT. Translated, it gives CATSRDQGTNTEAFF. V and J are TRBV15 and TRBJ1-1; TRBD1 might be the D (5 bases). The germline gives CDR1 LNHNV, CDR2 YYDKDF (reference sequence). The CDR3 has 15 residues. V was clipped by 0 bases and J by 1 base, with 9 bases between them.

The genes are TRBV20-1 and TRBJ2-7, with 8 bases aligning to TRBD2. V shed 0 bases, J shed 6 bases, and the junction held 16 bases outside the gene matches. This CDR3 region has 17 residues. The germline V gene encodes CDR1 DFQATT and CDR2 SNEGSKA (reference sequence). The CDR3 region is CSARDPPVSGTRGEQYF. CDR3 sequence (DNA): TGCAGTGCTAGAGATCCCCCCGTTAGCGGGACGCGGGGCGAGCAGTACTTC.

The J gene is TRBJ2-3, the V gene TRBV10-1; TRBD2 aligns across 7 bases. CDR1 is WNHNN and CDR2 is SYGVQD in the germline V gene (reference sequence). Trimming took 5 bases from V and 6 from J; bases not matched to a gene: 14. The CDR3 contains 16 residues. The DNA for the CDR3 is TGCGCCAGCAGTCATCGGGACTACACCACGGGGGATACGCAGTATTTT. Amino acids: CASSHRDYTTGDTQYF.

V and J are TRBV11-2 and TRBJ2-3, with TRBD1 identical over 8 bases. The CDR3 spans 16 residues. J was trimmed by 4 bases and V by 5 bases; bases with no gene match: 11. Germline V gene sequence: CDR1 SGHAT, CDR2 FQNNGV. CDR3 nucleotide sequence: TGTGCCAGCAGCACTGGACAGGGAGGTTTGCCAGATACGCAGTATTTT. Residues: CASSTGQGGLPDTQYF.

This rearrangement joins TRBV5-8 to TRBJ2-7; tentatively, D is TRBD1 (5 bases). The CDR3 sequence is 14 residues long. The ends were cut back, 3 bases at V and 0 bases at J, with 10 bases in the middle. Germline-derived CDR1 and CDR2 are SGHTS and YDEGEE. As DNA, the CDR3 is TGTGCCAGCAGCTCCTCCGACAGCTCCTACGAGCAGTACTTC. Encoded protein: CASSSSDSSYEQYF. Combining the CDR3 with reference TRBV5-8 and TRBJ2-7 gives the whole variable domain EAGVTQSPTHLIKTRGQQATLRCSPISGHTSVYWYQQALGLGLQFLLWYDEGEERNRGNFPPRFSGRQFPNYSSELNVNALELEDSALYLCASSSSDSSYEQYFGPGTRLTVT.

The V call is TRBV5-1, the J call TRBJ2-7; D not resolved. The CDR3 sequence is 13 residues long. V shed 0 bases and J shed 4 bases, with 8 bases lying between them. Germline V lookup: CDR1 SGHRS, CDR2 YFSETQ. The CDR3 DNA sequence: TGCGCCAGCAGCTTGGCCAGGCGATACGAGCAGTACTTC. This encodes CASSLARRYEQYF. The whole variable domain, remainder taken from reference TRBV5-1 and TRBJ2-7, is KAGVTQTPRYLIKTRGQQVTLSCSPISGHRSVSWYQQTPGQGLQFLFEYFSETQRNKGNFPGRFSGRQFSNSRSEMNVSTLELGDSALYLCASSLARRYEQYFGPGTRLTVT.

The chain employs TRBV20-1 and TRBJ1-2; a weak D match, TRBD1 (5 bases). The CDR3 spans 12 residues. The V gene's germline CDR1 is DFQATT and CDR2 SNEGSKA (reference sequence). V gave up 6 bases and J gave up 4 bases, with 12 bases separating them. CDR3: CSAGESVYGYTF. The CDR3 bases are TGCAGTGCAGGGGAGTCCGTCTATGGCTACACCTTC.

The chain links TRBV12-3 or TRBV12-4 to TRBJ1-3; D remains ambiguous. This CDR3 has 13 residues. Trimming stripped 7 bases from V and 0 bases from J, with 7 bases between. CDR3 region: CASMLSSGNTIYF. CDR3 coding DNA: TGTGCCAGCATGTTGAGCTCTGGAAACACCATATATTTT.

The chain links TRBV19 to TRBJ1-2; D remains unclear. The CDR3 has 14 residues. Trimming removed 3 bases from V and 1 base from J, with 9 bases in between. The germline CDR1 and CDR2 sequences are LNHDA and SQIVND (reference sequence). The CDR3 DNA follows: TGTGCCAGTAGTATTTGGTCCGGTAACTATGGCTACACCTTC. It codes for CASSIWSGNYGYTF.